This T cell receptor (beta chain) was documented in a study of technical replicates of blood from several donors (dated by TCRdb to 2016 to 2017). Here V drops 0 bases and J drops 7 bases, and the junction holds 10 bases not matched to any gene. Reading from cysteine to phenylalanine, the CDR3 counts 17 amino acids. Only CDR3 DNA remains: 51 bases, in frame from the first base. CDR1 and CDR2 were assigned from the germline V gene (reference sequence) as LNHDA and SQIVND. Remarks on this clone: Which antigen it targets is not known. It has no much larger one-base neighbor in the sample; base qualities were not kept.

Library creation used the immunoSEQ multiplex PCR assay. This is the immuneACCESS table as TCRdb keeps it, with only in-frame sequences that have V and J called. A part of the clones is gone; compared with another copy, unresolved V genes explain less than half, and the rest is unexplained. The sample table holds roughly 92,000 clones, of which 85% to 95% were seen once. The ten largest make up about 0.37% of the sample. The receptor chain draws on TRBV19 and TRBJ2-7, and 12 junctional nucleotides match TRBD1. The receptor was derived from a human donor in good health. The sequenced sample consisted of T cells isolated from PBMCs. The CDR3 region reads CASSIEVPGQGAGEQYF. DNA sequence: TGTGCCAGTAGTATAGAGGTTCCGGGACAGGGGGCAGGTGAGCAGTACTTC.